Listed below are T cell receptor beta chains from one sample, sequenced in a study of cytomegalovirus exposure and HLA in healthy donors. TCRdb's copy holds only in-frame clones and misses some; the assay was immunoSEQ multiplex PCR. The repertoire has 150,000 or so clones, roughly 83% of them found once; the top ten carry roughly 0.38%. The sequenced material came from PBMCs. All receptors derive from a boy younger than 10 in good health and CMV-seronegative. Both conserved end residues are part of each CDR3. A D gene is named only where the DNA matches it firmly. Where a row states a size, it is once, few, many or the class of an expanded clone; other rows omit it.

v_call	j_call	d_call	clone_size	cdr3_nt	cdr3_aa
TRBV2	TRBJ2-5	TRBD2	-	TGTGCCAGCAGTGGGACTAGCGGGCCCCAAGAGACCCAGTACTTC	CASSGTSGPQETQYF
TRBV11-2	TRBJ2-2	-	once	TGTGCCAGCAGCTTAGAGCGGGCCGAGGTGACCGGGGAGCTGTTTTTT	CASSLERAEVTGELFF
TRBV15	TRBJ2-7	-	-	TGTGCCACCAGCAGAGACGGCCTAGGAGACGAGCAGTACTTC	CATSRDGLGDEQYF
TRBV7-7	TRBJ2-2	TRBD2	-	TGTGCCAGCAGCTTAGACGGGGGGGGCGCGACCGGGGAGCTGTTTTTT	CASSLDGGGATGELFF
TRBV7-2	TRBJ2-1	-	-	TGTGCCAGCAGCTCGGACTTTAGCTCCTACAATGAGCAGTTCTTC	CASSSDFSSYNEQFF
TRBV27	TRBJ1-2	TRBD1	once	TGTGCCAGCAGTTTCCTGGGACAGGGTCTGGGCTATGGCTACACCTTC	CASSFLGQGLGYGYTF
TRBV13	TRBJ1-2	TRBD1	-	TGTGCCAGCACCACTCGCGGAGGGGGCGACTATGGCTACACCTTC	CASTTRGGGDYGYTF
TRBV30	TRBJ2-1	TRBD2	-	TGTGCCTGGGGGGGACTAGCGGGAGTACAGGAGCAGTTCTTC	CAWGGLAGVQEQFF
TRBV28	TRBJ2-5	TRBD1	-	TGTGCCAGCAGTCGCCGGGACAGAGCCTACCAAGAGACCCAGTACTTC	CASSRRDRAYQETQYF
TRBV7-6	TRBJ2-1	TRBD2	few	TGTGCCAGCAGTGGGACTAGACGAGAGCAGTTCTTC	CASSGTRREQFF
TRBV19	TRBJ2-7	-	-	TGTGCCAGTAGTCGCGGACAGACGGGCGAGCAGTACTTC	CASSRGQTGEQYF
TRBV4-2	TRBJ2-2	TRBD1	-	TGTGCCAGCAGCACCGGGACAGGGGGTTCCGGGGAGCTGTTTTTT	CASSTGTGGSGELFF
TRBV5-1	TRBJ2-7	TRBD2	-	TGCGCCAGCAGCTTGAGGGGACTAGCTGTCGACGAGCAGTACTTC	CASSLRGLAVDEQYF
TRBV29-1	TRBJ2-5	-	-	TGCACCTATTCACCCGGGGAAGAGACCCAGTACTTC	CTYSPGEETQYF
TRBV4-2	TRBJ2-1	-	-	TGTGCCAGCAGCCCAACGAGGGCCGGCCACAATGAGCAGTTCTTC	CASSPTRAGHNEQFF
TRBV2	TRBJ2-5	TRBD2	-	TGTGCCAGCCGTACTAGCGGGAGGAGAGAAGAGACCCAGTACTTC	CASRTSGRREETQYF
TRBV2	TRBJ2-7	TRBD2	-	TGTGCCAGCAGATCTAGCGGGCGCAGATACGAGCAGTACTTC	CASRSSGRRYEQYF
TRBV7-9	TRBJ2-3	-	-	TGTGCCAGCAGCATGACTACAGATACGCAATATTTT	CASSMTTDTQYF
TRBV5-1	TRBJ1-1	-	-	TGCGCCAGCAGCTCCCAGGGATTTAACACTGAAGCTTTCTTT	CASSSQGFNTEAFF
TRBV5-6	TRBJ1-2	-	few	TGTGCCAGCAGCTCCGACAGGTGGTATGGCTACACCTTC	CASSSDRWYGYTF
TRBV28	TRBJ1-4	TRBD1	once	TGTGCCAGCAGTTTTATGCCGACTTACAGGGGGCGGAATGAAAAACTGTTTTTT	CASSFMPTYRGRNEKLFF
TRBV5-8	TRBJ2-7	-	few	TGTGCCAGCAGGGAGTACGAGCAGTACTTC	CASREYEQYF
TRBV11-2	TRBJ1-5	TRBD1	-	TGTGCCAGCAGCTCACTACAGGGGGCTGATCAGCCCCAGCATTTT	CASSSLQGADQPQHF
TRBV9	TRBJ2-1	TRBD2	-	TGTGCCAGCAGCGCGATAGCGGGAGGGAGTGAGCAGTTCTTC	CASSAIAGGSEQFF
TRBV2	TRBJ1-1	TRBD1	once	TGTGCCAGCAAGACAGGGGGCTCCCCTAACACTGAAGCTTTCTTT	CASKTGGSPNTEAFF
TRBV14	TRBJ2-7	TRBD1	-	TGTGCCAGCAGCTCGTGGGACAGCAGCTCCTACGAGCAGTACTTC	CASSSWDSSSYEQYF
TRBV2	TRBJ2-7	-	-	TGTGCCAGCAGTGAAGGGCAGGCCCACGAGCAGTACTTC	CASSEGQAHEQYF
TRBV11-2	TRBJ1-1	-	-	TGTGCCAGCAGCTTTTATTCGGGGGGAAAGACTGAAGCTTTCTTT	CASSFYSGGKTEAFF
TRBV9	TRBJ2-2	TRBD1	-	TGTGCCAGCAGCGAAGCCCCGGGGACAGGGGGCGTCGGGGAGCTGTTTTTT	CASSEAPGTGGVGELFF
TRBV5-1	TRBJ2-1	-	-	TGCGCCAGCAGCAGCCAGACAGGTGCCTTACACTACAATGAGCAGTTCTTC	CASSSQTGALHYNEQFF
TRBV5-4	TRBJ1-5	TRBD1	-	TGTGCCAGCAGCTCTGACAGGGAAACTCAGCCCCAGCATTTT	CASSSDRETQPQHF
TRBV18	TRBJ1-3	-	few	TGTGCCAGCTCACCGCCGGGTGATGGAAACACCATATATTTT	CASSPPGDGNTIYF
TRBV7-3	TRBJ1-1	-	-	TGTGCCAGCAGCTTTGGCGGGGGCACTGAAGCTTTCTTT	CASSFGGGTEAFF
TRBV6-6	TRBJ2-3	-	-	TGTGCCAGCAGTTACCGTCCTAGCACAGATACGCAGTATTTT	CASSYRPSTDTQYF
TRBV18	TRBJ1-4	-	-	TGTGCCAGCTCACCATTAGCGGTCAGCTCCAATGAAAAACTGTTTTTT	CASSPLAVSSNEKLFF
TRBV7-2	TRBJ2-7	-	-	TGTGCCAGCAGCTTAGTGAACACCATCAATTCCTACGAGCAGTACTTC	CASSLVNTINSYEQYF
TRBV7-9	TRBJ2-1	-	-	TGTGCCAGCAGCTTAGGGTCCTTAGCGGCCGAGCAGTTCTTC	CASSLGSLAAEQFF
TRBV25-1	TRBJ2-7	TRBD2	-	TGTGCCAGTCCCCCTCCTACGGGAGGGAAGTACGAGCAGTACTTC	CASPPPTGGKYEQYF
TRBV5-4	TRBJ1-2	-	-	TGTGCCAGCAGCTTGGCGGGGACTTATGGCTACACCTTC	CASSLAGTYGYTF
TRBV5-6	TRBJ2-5	TRBD1	-	TGTGCCAGCAGCTTGGGAGCCTGGGACAGGTACCAAGAGACCCAGTACTTC	CASSLGAWDRYQETQYF
TRBV10-3	TRBJ1-1	-	-	TGTGCCATCGTCGGGAACATGAACACTGAAGCTTTCTTT	CAIVGNMNTEAFF
TRBV11-2	TRBJ1-3	-	-	TGTGCCAGCAGCTTAGCGGGACACACAGGAAACACCATATATTTT	CASSLAGHTGNTIYF
TRBV5-1	TRBJ2-7	-	-	TGCGCCAGCAGCTTGTGGACGGGATACGAGCAGTACTTC	CASSLWTGYEQYF
TRBV2	TRBJ2-3	-	-	TGTGCCAGCAGTGAGGGTCCTACAGGGTCTGGCACAGATACGCAGTATTTT	CASSEGPTGSGTDTQYF
TRBV4-1	TRBJ2-3	-	once	TGCGCCAGCAGCCAAGAACCTCCACAGATCACGCAGTATTTT	CASSQEPPQITQYF
TRBV9	TRBJ2-7	TRBD1	-	TGTGCCAGCAGCCTGGGACAGGGGGATTACGAGCAGTACTTC	CASSLGQGDYEQYF
TRBV20-1	TRBJ1-1	TRBD1	-	TGCAGTGCTAGGGGGGACAGCGCTTTCTTT	CSARGDSAFF
TRBV6-5	TRBJ1-1	-	-	TGTGCCAGCAGTTCACAAGGGGATATGAACACTGAAGCTTTCTTT	CASSSQGDMNTEAFF
TRBV27	TRBJ2-7	TRBD2	-	TGTGCCAGCAGTCCCCGACTAGCGGGAGGATCCTACGAGCAGTACTTC	CASSPRLAGGSYEQYF